This TCR beta chain is from a study of radiation and T cells in renal cell carcinoma. Across the whole study: Nephrectomy followed 15 Gy stereotactic body radiation by 4 weeks. Findings and caveats of the study: From baseline, blood top tumor clonotypes peaked at 2 weeks post-radiation.

Using immunoSEQ multiplex PCR, the repertoire was profiled, and TCRdb retains in-frame clones only, with some absent. The repertoire holds roughly 150,000 clones, with approximately 90% as singletons. Per germline, CDR1 ENHRY and CDR2 SYGVKD. Trimming removed 11 bases from V and 2 bases from J, with 17 bases in between. The CDR3 spans 14 residues. Concerning this clone: Antigen specificity is unknown.

The time point was: blood 2 weeks post-SBRT. As to treatment: 15 Gy SBRT to primary tumor, nephrectomy 4 weeks later. Blood was sampled at baseline, 2 weeks and 4 weeks after SBRT. This renal cell carcinoma was of the clear cell type. Sequenced material: blood, taken from a patient whose treatment included radiotherapy and nephrectomy. This clonotype was obtained from a woman aged 50 to 65 with renal cell carcinoma. The chain recombines TRBV10-3 with TRBJ2-3; possibly TRBD1 or TRBD2 for D (5 bases each). The CDR3 nucleotides read TGTGCCGCCGGGGACGGGATACTCACAGATACGCAGTATTTT. It specifies CAAGDGILTDTQYF.